The 8 T cell receptor beta chains reported below all come from one sample, sequenced in a study of Tregs in tolerant kidney transplant recipients. The table came from immunoSEQ multiplex PCR; TCRdb's copy has only in-frame clones and leaves some out. Among under 100,000 clones listed, around 94% were seen once. Material: CD8+ T cells from blood. The receptors stem from a human donor in good health.

The rearrangement links TRBV6-5 to TRBJ2-7; D possibly corresponds to TRBD2 (6 bases). V was clipped by 2 bases and J by 6 bases, with 17 bases between them. CDR3 size: 15 residues. Germline V gene data show CDR1 as MNHEY and CDR2 as SVGAGI. The CDR3 region is CASSYSSGDGLEQYF. The CDR3 DNA reads as TGTGCCAGCAGTTACAGTAGCGGAGACGGGCTCGAGCAGTACTTC.

The chain uses TRBV13 and TRBJ1-1, with unresolved D. The CDR3 sequence is 14 residues long. The germline V and J ends were trimmed by 2 bases and 5 bases, with 12 bases remaining between them. CDR1 is PRHDT, CDR2 FYEKMQ, per germline (reference sequence). The CDR3 nucleotides are TGTGCCAGCAGCTTAAGCGAAGGGCAGACTGAAGCTTTCTTT. Amino acid sequence: CASSLSEGQTEAFF.

V gene TRBV15 combines with J gene TRBJ2-7; 7 nucleotides align to TRBD1. CDR1 is LNHNV and CDR2 is YYDKDF in the germline V gene (reference sequence). This CDR3 is 13 amino acids long. V was clipped by 4 bases and J by 2 bases; unmatched bases: 2. The DNA for the CDR3 is TGTGCCACCAGCATCGACAGGGCCTACGAGCAGTACTTC. It yields the protein CATSIDRAYEQYF.

This sequence joins TRBV5-6 and TRBJ2-7; TRBD1 agrees at 7 bases. This CDR3 is 14 amino acids long. V lost 7 bases and J lost 1; bases outside the gene matches: 8. CDR1 is SGHDT and CDR2 is YYEEEE in the germline V gene. CDR3 nucleotides: TGTGCCAGCGGCCTAGGGGGCTGGTCCTACGAGCAGTACTTC. As protein: CASGLGGWSYEQYF.

Remarks on this clone: Different DNA sequences within this sample yield the same CDR3. The genes are TRBV9 and TRBJ2-7; unclear D gene. The germline V gene encodes CDR1 SGDLS and CDR2 YYNGEE. This CDR3 has 12 residues. The germline V and J ends were trimmed by 2 bases and 2 bases, with 5 bases remaining between them. In nucleotides, the CDR3 is TGTGCCAGCAGCGTTAGTCCCTACGAGCAGTACTTC. The encoded protein is CASSVSPYEQYF. The full variable domain, in which reference TRBV9 and TRBJ2-7 provide the parts outside the CDR3, is DSGVTQTPKHLITATGQRVTLRCSPRSGDLSVYWYQQSLDQGLQFLIQYYNGEERAKGNILERFSAQQFPDLHSELNLSSLELGDSALYFCASSVSPYEQYFGPGTRLTVT.

V usage is TRBV5-6 and J usage is TRBJ1-2; 9 nucleotides line up with TRBD1. The V segment lost 3 bases and the J segment 4 bases; nucleotides outside the gene matches: 4. This CDR3 is built from 14 residues. CDR1 and CDR2 (germline): SGHDT, YYEEEE. The CDR3 protein is CASSSDRGVYGYTF. The CDR3 DNA reads TGTGCCAGCAGCTCGGACAGGGGTGTCTATGGCTACACCTTC.

The V and J genes are TRBV20-1 and TRBJ1-5, with TRBD1 identical over 7 bases. The germline V gene has CDR1 DFQATT and CDR2 SNEGSKA (reference sequence). The CDR3 runs to 11 residues. CDR3 DNA sequence: TGCAGGGGACAGTCCAATCAGCCCCAGCATTTT. It is translated as CRGQSNQPQHF.

This clone came up once. This chain joins TRBV27 and TRBJ2-7, with 8 bases identical to TRBD1. This CDR3 spans 14 amino acids. The trim removed 5 bases at V and 9 bases at J, leaving 12 bases unmatched. CDR1 and CDR2 from the germline V gene are MNHEY and SMNVEV (reference sequence). The CDR3 DNA follows: TGTGCCAGCAGTGCCGGGACAGGAGGAAGGACGCAGTACTTC. The encoded protein is CASSAGTGGRTQYF.